This TCR beta chain is drawn from a study of T cell repertoires in cytomegalovirus infection. Whole-study context: TCR beta signatures that were public indicated CMV infection and matching HLA type. Broader study findings: CMV-specific HLA-C-restricted TCR beta clonotypes dominated the ex vivo response. CMV carriers with the relevant HLA were identified by cumulative public TCR beta family frequency.

In the case of this clonotype: Antigen: not known. The junction differs from germline at one of its ends, possibly a read error.

TCRdb itself ran the reads through MiXCR, one entry per CDR3 protein. The table lists some 130,000 distinct CDR3 sequences, more than 20% of them singletons, with 30% to 40% in the top ten. The CDR3 covers 13 residues. Germline V gene lookup returns CDR1 WSHSY and CDR2 SAAADI. The sequence derives from a human donor in good health (CMV status not recorded). Some clones in this sample may be carry-over from other donors' samples. Sequences were obtained from PBMCs, sequenced either directly or after in vitro stimulation (not recorded which). This sequence joins TRBV10-2 and TRBJ1-2; 7 bases agree with TRBD1. This chain's CDR3 is CASGEDRVNGYTF. The CDR3, as DNA: TGCGCCAGCGGTGAAGACAGGGTTAATGGCTACACCTTC.